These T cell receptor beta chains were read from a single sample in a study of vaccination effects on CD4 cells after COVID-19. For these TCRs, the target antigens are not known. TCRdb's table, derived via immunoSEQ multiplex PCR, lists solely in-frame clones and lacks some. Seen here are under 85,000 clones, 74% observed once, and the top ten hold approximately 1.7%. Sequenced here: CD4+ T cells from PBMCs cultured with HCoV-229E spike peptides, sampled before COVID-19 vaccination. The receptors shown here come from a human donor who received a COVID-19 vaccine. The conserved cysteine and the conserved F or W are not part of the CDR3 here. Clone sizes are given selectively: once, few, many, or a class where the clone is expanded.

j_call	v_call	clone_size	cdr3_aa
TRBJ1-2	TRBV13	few	ASSPGDWGYT
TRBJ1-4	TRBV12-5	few	ASGHGQLNEKLF
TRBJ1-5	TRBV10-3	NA	AISEDRVVRSQPQH
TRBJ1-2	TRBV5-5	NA	ASSLQAGNNYGYT
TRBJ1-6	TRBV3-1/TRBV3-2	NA	ASSNIQAGPRNSPLH
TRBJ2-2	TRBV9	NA	ASSGRTAPNTGELF
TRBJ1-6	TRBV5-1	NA	ASSFETGNNSPLH
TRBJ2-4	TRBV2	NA	ASSEVRDLFDNIQY
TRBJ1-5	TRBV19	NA	ASVKGRYQPQH
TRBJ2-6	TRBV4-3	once	ASSRSKQGYSGANVLT
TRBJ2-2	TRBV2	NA	ASSQYRDGGELF
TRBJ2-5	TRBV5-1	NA	ASSRTWFEDPSRGETQY
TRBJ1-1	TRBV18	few	ASSRNAGTADNTEAF
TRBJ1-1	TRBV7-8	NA	ASSLRDSHEAF
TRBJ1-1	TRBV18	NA	ASSPRLGVDTEAF
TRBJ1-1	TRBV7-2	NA	ASSFGNWGRGEAF
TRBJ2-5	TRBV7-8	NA	ASSFAGIKETQY
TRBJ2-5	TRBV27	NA	ASSLLGGEETQY
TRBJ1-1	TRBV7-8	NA	ASSLAPQGALEAF
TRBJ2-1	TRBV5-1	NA	ASSTPGGTGFRNEQF
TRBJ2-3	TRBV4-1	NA	ASSQDREDTQY
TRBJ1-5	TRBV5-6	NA	ASSLGQTNQPQH
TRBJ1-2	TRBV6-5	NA	ASSPPRDGYT
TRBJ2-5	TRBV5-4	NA	ASSLGGLAGIEETQY
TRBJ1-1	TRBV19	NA	ATENRGQGAGTEAF
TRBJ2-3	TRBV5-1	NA	ASSLVGLYTDTQY
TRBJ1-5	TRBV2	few	ASRSDRNQPQH
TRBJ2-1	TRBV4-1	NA	ASSQGEGRAGGPYNEQF
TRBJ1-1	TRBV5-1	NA	ASKEGRPGAMNTEAF
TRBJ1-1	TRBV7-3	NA	ASSSRAGTEAF
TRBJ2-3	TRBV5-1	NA	ASSPRTSPSTDTQY
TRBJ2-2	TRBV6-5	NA	ASMVRGAGTGELF
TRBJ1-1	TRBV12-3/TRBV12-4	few	ASSLSTEAF
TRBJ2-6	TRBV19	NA	ASSIGQNGANVLT
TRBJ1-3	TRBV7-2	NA	ASSYGTMSGNTIY
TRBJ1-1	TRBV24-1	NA	ATSDLSRNEAF
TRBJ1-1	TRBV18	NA	ASSPLGPGTEAF
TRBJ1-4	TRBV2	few	ASSPDREDRNEKLF
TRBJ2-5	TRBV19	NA	ASSATRDRRSQETQY
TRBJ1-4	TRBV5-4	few	ASSFPGADEKLF
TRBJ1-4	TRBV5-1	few	ASSTGGGREKLF
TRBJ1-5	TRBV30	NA	AWSRAGLDQPQH
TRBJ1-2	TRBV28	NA	ASRYRGFNYGYT
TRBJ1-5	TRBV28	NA	ASRGQGFGPQH
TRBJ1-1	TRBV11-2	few	ASSLLNTEAF
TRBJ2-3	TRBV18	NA	ASSPLRQGADTQY